The TCR beta chain under discussion was sequenced for a study of cytomegalovirus exposure and HLA in healthy donors. The study's findings and limits: Later on, an analysis showed TCR association rates differing by HLA locus, with DRB1 the most and HLA-C the fewest. In a later analysis, the majority of CMV-associated beta chains seemingly showed HLA restriction. Associated with cytomegalovirus, according to the listing, were fewer than 200 TCR beta chains.

In the case of this clone: Its antigen is undetermined. An end of the junction does not agree with germline; a read error may underlie this.

Amplification used 60 Vbeta primers and 13 Jbeta primers. The assay was immunoSEQ multiplex PCR, and TCRdb's table has in-frame clones only and misses some. The sample shows 75,000 or so clones, around 76% of them seen only once. Germline loops: CDR1 MNHNS, CDR2 SASEGT. The CDR3 is 15 amino acids. Material: PBMCs. The source is a woman aged 25 to 39 in good health and CMV-seropositive. This chain links TRBV6-1 with TRBJ2-2, with D perhaps matching TRBD1 (5 bases). CDR3 nucleotide sequence: TGTGCCAGCACTGAAGCACAGGCGAACACCGGGGAGCTGTTTTTT. As protein: CASTEAQANTGELFF.